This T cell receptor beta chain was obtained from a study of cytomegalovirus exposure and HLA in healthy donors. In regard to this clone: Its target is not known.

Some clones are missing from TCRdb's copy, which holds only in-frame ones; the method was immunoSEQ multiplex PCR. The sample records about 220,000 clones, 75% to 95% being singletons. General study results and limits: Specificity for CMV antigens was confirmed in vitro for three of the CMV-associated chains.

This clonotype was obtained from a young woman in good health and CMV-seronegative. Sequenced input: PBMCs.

The CDR3 DNA reads TGCAGCGTTGCCCTCTCAGGGGTCGGGGAAGCTTTCTTT. This codes for CSVALSGVGEAFF. The chain couples TRBV29-1 to TRBJ1-1; tentatively, D is TRBD1 (6 bases). V was cut by 4 bases and J by 8 bases, with 17 bases left in between. The CDR3 extends over 13 amino acids. The V gene's germline CDR1 is SQVTM and CDR2 ANQGSEA.